These 19 T cell receptor beta chains originate from one sample sequenced in a study of neurological immune-mediated disorders. TCRdb independently ran MiXCR on the 5' RACE reads; one entry per CDR3 protein. The sample contains 39,000 or so distinct CDR3 sequences, more than 2% of which appear only once. Material for sequencing was PBMCs. The receptors shown here come from a man aged 30 to 39 with multiple sclerosis.

This clonotype was observed many times. Germline is not matched at one junction end, which may reflect a read error. The chain couples TRBV7-9 to TRBJ2-1; D may be TRBD1 (6 bases). CDR3 length: 12 amino acids. The V gene's germline CDR1 is SEHNR and CDR2 FQNEAQ (reference sequence). CDR3 loop: CASSLAEGDTLF. The CDR3 DNA follows: TGTGCCAGCAGCTTAGCTGAGGGGGATACCCTCTTC.

This clonotype has a handful of counts. At one of its ends the junction is not consistent with the germline gene, which may arise from a read error. CDR3 coding DNA: TGTGCCAGCAGCGTCGCGGCGGGCCACACCGGGGCGCTGTTTTTT. It codes for CASSVAAGHTGALFF. The chain recombines TRBV9 with TRBJ2-2; D may be TRBD1 or TRBD2 (5 bases each). CDR3 length equals 15 residues. Looked up from germline, CDR1 is SGDLS and CDR2 is YYNGEE.

Ten or more counts support this clonotype. V is TRBV20-1 and J is TRBJ1-2; TRBD1 is a possible D gene (5 bases). The CDR3 runs 17 residues. Germline V gene sequence: CDR1 DFQATT, CDR2 SNEGSKA (reference sequence). V lost 6 bases to trimming and J lost 2 bases, with 25 bases between them. CDR3 in amino acids: CSAPGGHSNSTNYGYTF. The DNA of the CDR3 is TGCAGTGCCCCGGGAGGACATTCGAACTCCACGAACTATGGCTACACCTTC.

The table lists this clonotype with many counts. The chain links TRBV2 to TRBJ1-2, with 7 bases identical to TRBD1. This CDR3 is 11 amino acids long. V lost 10 bases to trimming and J lost 6 bases; unmatched junction nucleotides: 5. Germline assignment: CDR1 SNHLY and CDR2 FYNNEI. CDR3 DNA sequence: TGTGCCACCGGGACAGCCGATGGCTACACCTTC. This gives the protein CATGTADGYTF.

This clonotype was counted at least ten times. This chain uses TRBV20-1 with TRBJ2-1, with unresolved D. V lost 4 bases and J 5 bases, leaving 6 bases between the germline ends. The germline V gene encodes CDR1 DFQATT and CDR2 SNEGSKA (reference sequence). The CDR3 is 11 residues long. The CDR3 sequence: CSATPNNEQFF. The CDR3 bases are TGCAGTGCTACCCCTAACAATGAGCAGTTCTTC.

This clonotype has ten or more counts. J is TRBJ1-1 and V is TRBV20-1, with D uncertain. The germline CDR1 and CDR2 sequences are DFQATT and SNEGSKA (reference sequence). CDR3 length: 15 amino acids. V lost 2 bases to trimming and J lost 6 bases, with 19 bases between them. The CDR3 is CSARFGFSGVAEAFF. The CDR3 region has the DNA TGCAGTGCTAGATTCGGGTTTTCCGGGGTGGCTGAAGCTTTCTTT.

This clonotype appeared many times. The chain has TRBV20-1 and TRBJ2-3; TRBD1 or TRBD2 may be the D gene (6 bases each). Trimming removed 0 bases from V and 4 bases from J, with 20 bases in between. Per germline, CDR1 DFQATT and CDR2 SNEGSKA (reference sequence). This CDR3 contains 17 residues. The CDR3 protein is CSARDRILQGLSDTQYF. Written as DNA, the CDR3 is TGCAGTGCTAGAGATCGTATCTTACAGGGACTCTCAGATACGCAGTATTTT.

This clonotype came up many times. This rearrangement joins TRBV5-6 to TRBJ2-7; TRBD1 matches 8 bases. V trimming: 3 bases; J trimming: 5 bases; junction bases outside the gene matches: 10. This CDR3 is built from 15 residues. Per germline, CDR1 SGHDT and CDR2 YYEEEE. The CDR3 protein is CASSYPTGVKDEQYF. CDR3 nucleotide sequence: TGTGCCAGCAGCTATCCGACAGGGGTAAAAGACGAGCAGTACTTC.

This clonotype was observed many times. V gene TRBV11-2 combines with J gene TRBJ1-4; 8 bases agree with TRBD1. V was pared by 1 base and J by 6 bases, with 4 bases of the junction left unmatched. The CDR3 spans 15 residues. From germline, CDR1 is SGHAT and CDR2 FQNNGV. The CDR3 loop is CASSLGDRSYEKLFF. The CDR3 DNA reads as TGTGCCAGCAGCTTAGGGGACAGGTCATATGAAAAACTGTTTTTT.

This clonotype was detected many times. DNA of the CDR3: TGTGCCAGCAGCCCCGGACTAGCGGGGTATGAGCAGTTCTTC. This codes for CASSPGLAGYEQFF. The chain joins TRBV3-1 to TRBJ2-1, with TRBD2 identical over 12 bases. The germline CDR1 and CDR2 sequences are LGHDT and YNNKEL (reference sequence). Trimming removed 4 bases from V and 8 bases from J; junction bases left unmatched: 3. This CDR3 is built from 14 residues.

In this sample, this clonotype turned up many times. V usage is TRBV20-1 and J usage is TRBJ2-3; no definite D call. Trimming stripped 6 bases from V and 6 bases from J, with 10 bases between. Germline V gives CDR1 DFQATT, CDR2 SNEGSKA (reference sequence). This CDR3 is built from 11 residues. For the CDR3, the DNA is TGCAGTGCCCCAACACGGGATACGCAGTATTTT. Its translation is CSAPTRDTQYF.

This clonotype was picked up many times. This chain uses TRBV29-1 with TRBJ2-1; 9 positions agree with TRBD2. This CDR3 comprises 16 residues. V dropped 7 bases and J dropped 7; count of bases not matched to a gene: 17. Germline V lookup: CDR1 SQVTM, CDR2 ANQGSEA. The CDR3 loop reads CSASGGGAVKANEQFF. CDR3 nucleotides: TGCAGCGCTTCAGGCGGGGGGGCGGTAAAGGCAAATGAGCAGTTCTTC.

This clonotype was observed at least ten times. J is TRBJ1-6 and V is TRBV6-6, with a possible D match to TRBD1 (5 bases). Germline CDR1 is MNHNY and CDR2 is SVGAGI (reference sequence). Trimming removed 0 bases at V and 7 bases at J, with 25 bases between. The CDR3 runs to 20 residues. DNA for the CDR3: TGTGCCAGCAGTTACTCCCTTAGGGACGGAGCAAACAATTTGAATTCACCCCTCCACTTT. Protein sequence: CASSYSLRDGANNLNSPLHF.

This clonotype was counted at least ten times. The chain is built from TRBV12-3 or TRBV12-4 and TRBJ2-3; a weak D match, TRBD2 (7 bases). V lost 7 bases to trimming and J lost 5 bases, with 19 bases between them. The CDR3 runs to 15 residues. CDR3 DNA sequence: TGTGCCAGCAAGGACGCCCGGGGGGCCGAAGATACGCAGTATTTT. Translated, it gives CASKDARGAEDTQYF.

In its sample, this clonotype was seen many times. The rearrangement links TRBV2 to TRBJ1-4; no reliable D call. This CDR3 region has 14 residues. The germline V gene encodes CDR1 SNHLY and CDR2 FYNNEI. Trimming shortened V by 7 bases and J by 4 bases, and 13 bases separated the two germline ends. CDR3 region: CASTRESHNEKLFF. The CDR3, as DNA: TGTGCCAGCACTCGGGAGTCTCATAATGAAAAACTGTTTTTT.

Ten or more counts support this clonotype. The chain carries TRBV9 and TRBJ2-7; D uncertain. The V gene's germline CDR1 is SGDLS and CDR2 YYNGEE. V lost 0 bases, J lost 3 bases, and 7 bases lay in between. The CDR3 has 13 residues. CDR3 residues: CASSVGVGYEQYF. The CDR3 region has the DNA TGTGCCAGCAGCGTAGGGGTGGGCTACGAGCAGTACTTC.

The V and J genes are TRBV12-3 or TRBV12-4 and TRBJ2-2; 11 nucleotides line up with TRBD2. This CDR3 has 19 residues. Trimming cost V 1 base and J 4 bases; bases outside gene matches: 11. The CDR3 reads CASSLEFSGGAAGTGELFF. DNA of the CDR3: TGTGCCAGCAGTTTAGAATTTAGCGGGGGGGCCGCGGGCACCGGGGAGCTGTTTTTT.

This clonotype has at least ten counts. V and J are TRBV7-9 and TRBJ1-1; 10 bases line up with TRBD1. The CDR3 spans 16 residues. Trimming cost V 3 bases and J 5 bases; bases outside gene matches: 9. CDR1 SEHNR and CDR2 FQNEAQ come from the germline V gene (reference sequence). The CDR3 bases are TGTGCCAGCAGCTTTGGGGACAGGGGAAGAGTGACTGAAGCTTTCTTT. Protein sequence: CASSFGDRGRVTEAFF.

This clonotype was detected ten times or more. This sequence joins TRBV6-4 and TRBJ2-6; D perhaps matches TRBD1 (6 bases). CDR1 is MRHNA, CDR2 SNTAGT, per germline. Trimming took off 0 bases at V and 0 bases at J, with 6 bases between the two ends. This CDR3 is 16 amino acids long. CDR3 sequence reads: CASSDSGGSGANVLTF. The CDR3, as DNA: TGTGCCAGCAGTGACTCAGGGGGCTCTGGGGCCAACGTCCTGACTTTC.